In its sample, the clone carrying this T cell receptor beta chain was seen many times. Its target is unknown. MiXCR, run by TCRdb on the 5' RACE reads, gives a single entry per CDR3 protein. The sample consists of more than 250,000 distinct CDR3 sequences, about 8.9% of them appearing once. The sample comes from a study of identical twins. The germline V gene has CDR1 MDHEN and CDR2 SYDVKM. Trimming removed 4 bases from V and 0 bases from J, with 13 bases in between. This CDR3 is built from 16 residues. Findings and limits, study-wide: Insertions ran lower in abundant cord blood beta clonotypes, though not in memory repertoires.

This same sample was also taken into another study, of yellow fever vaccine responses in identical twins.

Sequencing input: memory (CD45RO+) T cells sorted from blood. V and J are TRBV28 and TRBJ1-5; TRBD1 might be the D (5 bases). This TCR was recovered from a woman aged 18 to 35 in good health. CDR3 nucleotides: TGTGCCAGCAGTTCCGGGACGGCAAATAGCAATCAGCCCCAGCATTTT. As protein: CASSSGTANSNQPQHF. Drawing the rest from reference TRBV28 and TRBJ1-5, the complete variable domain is DVKVTQSSRYLVKRTGEKVFLECVQDMDHENMFWYRQDPGLGLRLIYFSYDVKMKEKGDIPEGYSVSREKKERFSLILESASTNQTSMYLCASSSGTANSNQPQHFGDGTRLSIL.